This T cell receptor (beta chain) derives from a study of vaccination effects on CD4 cells after COVID-19. Concerning this clone itself: As yet, its antigen is unknown.

Before sequencing, viral peptide pools were used by the ViraFEST assay to expand antigen-specific CD4+ T cells. The culture ran for 10 days, and then CD4+ T cells were isolated. Broader study findings: Marked clonal contraction was seen in infection- and vaccine-induced clones late after vaccination.

This table comes from immunoSEQ multiplex PCR, and its TCRdb copy is limited to in-frame clones, with some not included. The sample lists more than 50,000 clones, 81% occurring once. The receptor's source is a human donor who received a COVID-19 vaccine. Sequences were derived from CD4+ T cells from PBMCs cultured with HCoV-229E spike peptides, sampled before COVID-19 vaccination.

This chain's CDR3 is CASSEIGYSNQPQHF. The CDR3 DNA follows: TGCGCCAGCAGTGAGATAGGGTATAGCAATCAGCCCCAGCATTTT. The rearrangement links TRBV10-1 to TRBJ1-5, with unresolved D. The CDR3 spans 15 residues. The germline V gene has CDR1 WNHNN and CDR2 SYGVQD (reference sequence). The V end was cut by 2 bases, the J end by 0 bases, with 8 bases between.